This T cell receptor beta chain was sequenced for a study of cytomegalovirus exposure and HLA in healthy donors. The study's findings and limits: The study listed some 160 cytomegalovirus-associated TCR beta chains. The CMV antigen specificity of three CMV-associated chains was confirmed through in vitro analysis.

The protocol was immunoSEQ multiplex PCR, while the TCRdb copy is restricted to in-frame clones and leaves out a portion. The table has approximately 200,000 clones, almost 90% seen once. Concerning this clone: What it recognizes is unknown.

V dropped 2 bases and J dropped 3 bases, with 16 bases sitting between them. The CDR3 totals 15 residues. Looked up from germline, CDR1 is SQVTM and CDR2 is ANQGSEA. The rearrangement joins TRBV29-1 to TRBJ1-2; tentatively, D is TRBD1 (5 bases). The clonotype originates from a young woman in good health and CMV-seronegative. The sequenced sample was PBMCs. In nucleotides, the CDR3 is TGCAGCGTTGAACGCGAAGCAGGGTCCCACTATGGCTACACCTTC. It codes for CSVEREAGSHYGYTF.